The 28 T cell receptor beta chains below were found in one sample sequenced in a study of CD8 T cells in ankylosing spondylitis. The study, taken as a whole, reports: Blood of patients with ankylosing spondylitis appeared to be characterized by a TCR beta motif of about 8 highly homologous variants.

These receptors lack a known antigen. TCRdb used MiXCR to reprocess the 5' RACE reads, holding one entry per CDR3 protein. The repertoire holds under 850,000 distinct CDR3 sequences, with roughly 19% as singletons. Input material: blood, either unsorted or a sorted T cell fraction (not recorded which). These receptors came from a male donor with ankylosing spondylitis.

Written as DNA, the CDR3 is TGTGCCAGCAGCTTAAACGGGGACATTTACAGGGAGCAGTTCTTC. Translating it yields CASSLNGDIYREQFF. The rearrangement uses TRBV7-8 and TRBJ2-1; D might be TRBD1 (6 bases). Germline CDR1 reads SGHVS; CDR2 reads FQNEAQ. V was trimmed by 2 bases and J by 10 bases, leaving 18 bases between them. CDR3 length: 15 residues.

The J gene is TRBJ2-1, the V gene TRBV20-1; D not resolved. The CDR3 covers 13 residues. Germline CDR1 is DFQATT and CDR2 is SNEGSKA (reference sequence). V gave up 5 bases and J gave up 6 bases, with 14 bases separating them. CDR3 nucleotide sequence: TGCAGTGCTCCTCGTGGCGGCCTCAATGAGCAGTTCTTC. Amino acids: CSAPRGGLNEQFF.

This clonotype appeared a few times. V and J are TRBV7-9 and TRBJ2-7, with TRBD2 matching 12 bases. V was clipped by 5 bases and J by 1 base; unmatched bases: 9. Germline CDR1 reads SEHNR; CDR2 reads FQNEAQ (reference sequence). The CDR3 loop spans 17 amino acids. In DNA, the CDR3 is TGTGCCAGCAGCCCGAGAGAAGGACTAGCGGGGTCCTACGAGCAGTACTTC. It specifies CASSPREGLAGSYEQYF.

Only a few counts were recorded for this clonotype. The chain links TRBV27 to TRBJ1-2; D gene uncertain. Trimming cost V 6 bases and J 4 bases, with 21 bases left between them. Germline V gene lookup returns CDR1 MNHEY and CDR2 SMNVEV (reference sequence). There are 16 residues in the CDR3. CDR3: CASSPVGWSDFYGYTF. The CDR3 nucleotides read TGTGCCAGCAGCCCCGTCGGATGGTCAGACTTCTATGGCTACACCTTC.

This clonotype has at least ten counts. The chain has TRBV12-3 or TRBV12-4 and TRBJ2-1; TRBD2 matches 8 bases. The CDR3 totals 14 residues. The V segment lost 5 bases and the J segment 8 bases; nucleotides outside the gene matches: 8. Here the CDR3 DNA reads TGTGCCAGCAGTCCCTCGGGAGGGGTCGATGAGCAGTTCTTC. It is translated as CASSPSGGVDEQFF.

This rearrangement joins TRBV20-1 to TRBJ2-3, with 9 positions matching TRBD2. Germline V lookup: CDR1 DFQATT, CDR2 SNEGSKA (reference sequence). The length of the CDR3 is 18 residues. V shed 1 base, J shed 0 bases, and the junction held 11 bases outside the gene matches. The DNA for the CDR3 is TGCAGTGCTAGAGGGCGGCTAGCGGGGCGTTCTAGCACAGATACGCAGTATTTT. Translating it yields CSARGRLAGRSSTDTQYF.

This clonotype was seen ten or more times. The CDR3 DNA sequence: TGTGCCATCAGTGCGGGGGAGGCAGATACGCAGTATTTT. This encodes CAISAGEADTQYF. This chain links TRBV10-3 with TRBJ2-3, with D tentatively TRBD2 (6 bases). The CDR3 has 13 residues. Per germline, CDR1 ENHRY and CDR2 SYGVKD. The V and J ends lost 4 bases and 4 bases respectively, with 9 bases between them.

This clonotype was counted only a few times. The V and J genes are TRBV29-1 and TRBJ2-2, with D possibly TRBD2 on 5 matching bases. The V gene lost 0 bases and the J gene lost 0 bases, with 17 bases spanning the gap. The CDR3 runs to 18 residues. Germline loops: CDR1 SQVTM, CDR2 ANQGSEA. In nucleotides, the CDR3 is TGCAGCGTTGAAGAAAGAGGGCCCCTGTTCGCGAACACCGGGGAGCTGTTTTTT. Translating gives CSVEERGPLFANTGELFF.

This clonotype was picked up a small number of times. V gene TRBV7-9 combines with J gene TRBJ2-7; 11 nucleotides line up with TRBD1. V trimming: 5 bases; J trimming: 5 bases; junction bases outside the gene matches: 8. Germline assignment: CDR1 SEHNR and CDR2 FQNEAQ (reference sequence). CDR3 length equals 15 residues. The CDR3 sequence: CASSIGQGALNEQYF. In nucleotides, the CDR3 is TGTGCCAGCAGCATCGGACAGGGGGCACTCAACGAGCAGTACTTC.

This clonotype was recorded a few times. V usage is TRBV5-1 and J usage is TRBJ2-1; D uncertain. Germline V CDR1 and CDR2: SGHRS, YFSETQ. The CDR3 loop spans 15 amino acids. V lost 6 bases and J 3 bases, leaving 16 bases between the germline ends. Here the CDR3 DNA reads TGCGCCAGCAAGGAAGAGGCCGGAGTCTACAATGAGCAGTTCTTC. Its protein is CASKEEAGVYNEQFF.

This clonotype was seen just once. V usage is TRBV5-1 and J usage is TRBJ2-2; 13 bases are shared with TRBD2. Losses at the gene ends were 4 bases for V and 5 bases for J; bases not matched to a gene: 8. Per the germline V gene, CDR1 is SGHRS and CDR2 is YFSETQ. There are 17 residues in the CDR3. The chain's CDR3 is CASSGQMTSGRTGELFF. The CDR3 region has the DNA TGCGCCAGCAGCGGACAGATGACTAGCGGGAGGACCGGGGAGCTGTTTTTT.

This clonotype was picked up a small number of times. V and J are TRBV20-1 and TRBJ2-3; D unresolved. The CDR3 length is 13 residues. Per the germline V gene, CDR1 is DFQATT and CDR2 is SNEGSKA (reference sequence). Trimming stripped 5 bases from V and 0 bases from J, with 9 bases between. The chain's CDR3 is CSALLTSTDTQYF. In nucleotides, the CDR3 is TGCAGTGCTCTGTTGACTAGCACAGATACGCAGTATTTT.

Ten or more counts support this clonotype. The rearrangement joins TRBV6-5 to TRBJ1-2; D uncertain. Germline V lookup: CDR1 MNHEY, CDR2 SVGAGI. This CDR3 has 13 residues. V was clipped by 0 bases and J by 2 bases, with 4 bases between them. The CDR3 loop reads CASSYSGNYGYTF. The CDR3 DNA follows: TGTGCCAGCAGTTACTCGGGGAACTATGGCTACACCTTC.

In this sample, this clonotype turned up a few times. This chain joins TRBV20-1 and TRBJ2-7; 8 nucleotides line up with TRBD2. This CDR3 spans 12 amino acids. The ends lost 3 bases at V and 7 bases at J; junction bases unmatched: 5. Germline V gives CDR1 DFQATT, CDR2 SNEGSKA (reference sequence). The CDR3 region has the DNA TGCAGTGCTAGGAAACCGGGGGGGGAGCAGTACTTC. It is translated as CSARKPGGEQYF.

This chain joins TRBV20-1 and TRBJ2-3; D uncertain. CDR3 size: 12 residues. The germline CDR1 and CDR2 sequences are DFQATT and SNEGSKA (reference sequence). V was pared by 6 bases and J by 4 bases, with 11 bases between. The CDR3 DNA sequence: TGCAGTGCGTTACCGACCTCAGATACGCAGTATTTT. Protein: CSALPTSDTQYF.

The table lists this clonotype with a few counts. This chain connects TRBV19 to TRBJ1-5, with D possibly TRBD1 on 5 matching bases. This CDR3 is built from 16 residues. V was cut by 7 bases and J by 2 bases, with 18 bases left in between. The germline CDR1 and CDR2 sequences are LNHDA and SQIVND (reference sequence). In DNA form, the CDR3 reads TGTGCCAGTAACGACAGAGCGGGGACGGGCAATCAGCCCCAGCATTTT. It specifies CASNDRAGTGNQPQHF.

There are a few counts of this clonotype. The chain couples TRBV4-1 to TRBJ2-5, with 8 positions matching TRBD2. There are 15 residues in the CDR3. J gave up 5 bases and V 0 bases, and 5 bases lay outside the gene matches. Germline-derived CDR1 and CDR2 are MGHRA and YSYEKL. The CDR3 sequence: CASSQEGGLVETQYF. The CDR3 DNA follows: TGCGCCAGCAGCCAAGAGGGGGGACTAGTGGAGACCCAGTACTTC.

This chain connects TRBV12-3 or TRBV12-4 to TRBJ1-1; D ambiguous. There are 12 residues in the CDR3. The V end was cut by 6 bases, the J end by 4 bases, with 9 bases between. In DNA, the CDR3 is TGTGCCAGCAGCCGGGATTTCACTGAAGCTTTCTTT. This sequence encodes CASSRDFTEAFF.

This clonotype appeared many times. The genes are TRBV7-8 and TRBJ2-1; D gene uncertain. Germline V gives CDR1 SGHVS, CDR2 FQNEAQ. The CDR3 length is 15 residues. Trimming pared 1 base from V and 4 bases from J, leaving 11 bases between. CDR3 sequence reads: CASSLGPVPYNEQFF. The CDR3 DNA reads as TGTGCCAGCAGCTTAGGGCCAGTCCCATACAATGAGCAGTTCTTC.

This clonotype was detected only a few times. The genes are TRBV5-1 and TRBJ1-1; 10 nucleotides agree with TRBD1. The CDR3 is 16 residues long. V shed 4 bases and J 4 bases; nucleotides not matched to a gene: 10. Germline CDR1 and CDR2: SGHRS and YFSETQ. The CDR3: CASSVTGQGPGTEAFF. CDR3 bases: TGCGCCAGCAGCGTAACGGGACAGGGGCCGGGCACTGAAGCTTTCTTT.

This sequence joins TRBV9 and TRBJ2-1, with 9 bases fitting TRBD1. The CDR3 is 15 residues long. After removal of 6 bases from V and 5 bases from J, the junction contained 9 bases not matched to a gene. Germline CDR1 SGDLS, CDR2 YYNGEE. CDR3 in amino acids: CASTLGGTGHNEQFF. The CDR3 DNA sequence: TGTGCCAGCACTCTAGGGGGGACAGGGCACAATGAGCAGTTCTTC.

V is TRBV11-2 and J is TRBJ2-1; no reliable D call. The CDR3 runs 16 residues. Trimming removed 5 bases at V and 4 bases at J, with 18 bases between. Per germline, CDR1 SGHAT and CDR2 FQNNGV. CDR3 sequence reads: CASSLTGSSWYNEQFF. Written as DNA, the CDR3 is TGTGCCAGCAGCCTTACCGGATCCTCCTGGTACAATGAGCAGTTCTTC.

J is TRBJ2-3 and V is TRBV6-1; 9 nucleotides match TRBD1. Germline CDR1 is MNHNS and CDR2 is SASEGT. The V segment lost 6 bases and the J segment 1 base; nucleotides outside the gene matches: 8. This CDR3 comprises 16 residues. For the CDR3, the DNA is TGTGCCAGCAGCTTGGGACAGGGACAGGGCACAGATACGCAGTATTTT. It is translated as CASSLGQGQGTDTQYF.

The chain carries TRBV5-1 and TRBJ1-2; possible D gene TRBD1, 5 bases. The germline V gene encodes CDR1 SGHRS and CDR2 YFSETQ. CDR3 length: 12 residues. The V and J ends lost 1 base and 8 bases respectively, with 9 bases between them. CDR3 coding DNA: TGCGCCAGCAGCTTGTTAGGGGAAGGCTACACCTTC. Translated: CASSLLGEGYTF.

The V gene is TRBV29-1, the J gene TRBJ2-3; 10 nucleotides align to TRBD2. The V gene end was trimmed by 4 bases and the J gene end by 4 bases; junction bases not matched to a gene: 8. The length of the CDR3 is 15 residues. CDR1 and CDR2 (germline): SQVTM, ANQGSEA. The CDR3 DNA is TGCAGCGTTGGCTCGAGCGGGGGGGCTCCAGATACGCAGTATTTT. Translated, it gives CSVGSSGGAPDTQYF.

V usage is TRBV5-5 and J usage is TRBJ1-1, with D unresolved. The CDR3 loop spans 13 amino acids. With 4 bases removed from V and 1 base from J, the gap between germline ends came to 8 bases. Germline V CDR1 and CDR2: SGHKS, YYEKEE (reference sequence). CDR3 sequence (DNA): TGTGCCAGCAGCCCTCAATGGAACACTGAAGCTTTCTTT. It translates to CASSPQWNTEAFF.

V is TRBV6-2 or TRBV6-3 and J is TRBJ2-2, with 13 bases aligning to TRBD2. From germline, CDR1 is MNHEY and CDR2 SVGEGT. The V segment lost 5 bases and the J segment 3 bases; nucleotides outside the gene matches: 12. This CDR3 comprises 19 residues. For the CDR3, the DNA is TGTGCCAGCAGTCCGTCACCCGGGGGACTAGCGGGGTACACCGGGGAGCTGTTTTTT. Residues: CASSPSPGGLAGYTGELFF.

The chain links TRBV11-2 to TRBJ1-1, with D possibly being TRBD1 (5 bases). CDR1 and CDR2 from the germline V gene are SGHAT and FQNNGV. This CDR3 has 16 amino acids. V dropped 5 bases and J dropped 4 bases, with 20 bases sitting between them. CDR3: CASSPRGVGGGTEAFF. In DNA, the CDR3 is TGTGCCAGCAGCCCAAGAGGTGTCGGCGGGGGCACTGAAGCTTTCTTT.